The source of this TCR beta chain is a study of blood T cell repertoires in COVID-19. At the level of the study: Material from acute and convalescent COVID-19 was sourced from the United States, Italy and Spain. T cells, B-cell-depleted T cells, or PBMCs supplied cDNA or gDNA.

The protocol was immunoSEQ multiplex PCR, while the TCRdb copy is restricted to in-frame clones and leaves out a portion. The sample has some 280,000 clones; around 90% are singletons. CDR1 is SGHDT and CDR2 is YYEEEE in the germline V gene. The V end lost 2 bases, the J end lost 6 bases, and 11 bases lay between the germline ends. The CDR3 has 13 amino acids. The chain employs TRBV5-6 and TRBJ1-1; no firm D call. Sample: peripheral blood. The TCR comes from a woman in her forties who had recovered from COVID-19. The CDR3, as DNA: TGTGCCAGCAGCTTTGCCCTAGGAGCTGAAGCTTTCTTT. Protein sequence: CASSFALGAEAFF.